Below, 24 T cell receptor beta chains from the same sample are listed, as sequenced in a study of patients and donors after allogeneic stem cell transplantation. One entry per CDR3 protein results from TCRdb running MiXCR on the RT-PCR reads. The table includes 920,000 or so distinct CDR3 sequences, around 17% detected once. What was sequenced was blood, either unsorted or a sorted T cell fraction (not recorded which). These receptors all stem from a human donor who was either an allogeneic HSCT recipient or a stem cell or donor lymphocyte infusion donor (not recorded which). It is not recorded whose cells these are; they may come from a transplant donor.

This clonotype was seen a few times. V gene TRBV20-1 combines with J gene TRBJ2-1; D unresolved. This CDR3 is built from 15 residues. V was cut by 6 bases and J by 2 bases, with 17 bases left in between. Germline V gene sequence: CDR1 DFQATT, CDR2 SNEGSKA (reference sequence). The CDR3 loop is CSARSGFGTYNEQFF. CDR3 nucleotide sequence: TGCAGTGCCCGTTCAGGATTCGGAACCTACAATGAGCAGTTCTTC.

The chain joins TRBV20-1 to TRBJ1-2, with 9 bases that match TRBD1. J lost 2 bases, V lost 0 bases, and 10 bases had no gene match. CDR3 length: 17 amino acids. Per the germline V gene, CDR1 is DFQATT and CDR2 is SNEGSKA (reference sequence). The CDR3, as DNA: TGCAGTGCTAGAGATCTTTGGGGACAGGGTGACAACTATGGCTACACCTTC. This translates into CSARDLWGQGDNYGYTF.

There are many counts of this clonotype. The chain has TRBV5-6 and TRBJ2-1, with D possibly matching TRBD2 (6 bases). V gave up 0 bases and J gave up 15 bases, with 16 bases separating them. This CDR3 contains 13 residues. Germline CDR1 SGHDT, CDR2 YYEEEE. CDR3 sequence reads: CASSLGGGSYVFF. DNA of the CDR3: TGTGCCAGCAGCTTGGGGGGAGGAAGTTATGTGTTCTTC.

This chain connects TRBV12-3 or TRBV12-4 to TRBJ2-1; TRBD2 aligns across 8 bases. V lost 11 bases and J lost 2; bases outside the gene matches: 5. This CDR3 region has 13 residues. The DNA of the CDR3 is TGTGCCGTCATCGGGGGGGCCTACAATGAGCAGTTCTTC. Translation: CAVIGGAYNEQFF.

This clonotype came up many times. This chain connects TRBV15 to TRBJ1-5; D not certain. Germline V gives CDR1 LNHNV, CDR2 YYDKDF (reference sequence). V lost 3 bases, J lost 5 bases, and 8 bases lay in between. This CDR3 comprises 13 residues. CDR3 DNA sequence: TGTGCCACCAGCAGTGGCCTCGATCAGCCCCAGCATTTT. Amino acid sequence: CATSSGLDQPQHF.

V gene TRBV24-1 combines with J gene TRBJ2-2; D unresolved. The CDR3 runs to 13 residues. V was shortened by 6 bases and J by 6 bases, with 10 bases between the two germline ends. Germline V gene sequence: CDR1 KGHDR, CDR2 SFDVKD. The CDR3 DNA sequence: TGTGCCACCAGTCTGGGCCATCCCGGGGAGCTGTTTTTT. This sequence encodes CATSLGHPGELFF.

This clonotype has a handful of counts. The J gene is TRBJ2-3, the V gene TRBV20-1; D gene uncertain. Germline values: CDR1 DFQATT, CDR2 SNEGSKA (reference sequence). This CDR3 contains 13 residues. V lost 0 bases to trimming and J lost 2 bases, with 6 bases between them. The chain's CDR3 is CSARDWATDTQYF. The CDR3 DNA reads TGCAGTGCTAGAGATTGGGCCACAGATACGCAGTATTTT.

The chain has TRBV27 and TRBJ1-6; 10 bases align to TRBD1. The CDR3 runs 15 residues. The germline gives CDR1 MNHEY, CDR2 SMNVEV (reference sequence). V dropped 6 bases and J dropped 11; count of bases not matched to a gene: 10. In DNA form, the CDR3 reads TGTGCCAGCAGCATGGTGGGGACAGGGGTGGCACCCCTCCACTTT. It is translated as CASSMVGTGVAPLHF.

In this sample, this clonotype turned up a few times. CDR3 sequence reads: CASSIGQGKGEKLFF. The CDR3 coding sequence is TGTGCCAGCAGCATCGGACAGGGAAAGGGAGAAAAACTGTTTTTT. The chain carries TRBV7-9 and TRBJ1-4, with 8 nucleotides matching TRBD1. J gave up 8 bases and V 5 bases, and 10 bases lay outside the gene matches. This CDR3 contains 15 residues. CDR1 is SEHNR, CDR2 FQNEAQ, per germline (reference sequence). Together with reference TRBV7-9 and TRBJ1-4, the CDR3 gives the full variable domain: DTGVSQNPRHKITKRGQNVTFRCDPISEHNRLYWYRQTLGQGPEFLTYFQNEAQLEKSRLLSDRFSAERPKGSFSTLEIQRTEQGDSAMYLCASSIGQGKGEKLFFGSGTQLSVL.

The CDR3 loop reads CASSENRDFGAFF. CDR3 DNA sequence: TGTGCCAGCTCGGAAAACCGGGACTTCGGAGCTTTCTTT. This chain links TRBV18 with TRBJ1-1; maybe TRBD1 (5 bases). Germline V lookup: CDR1 KGHSH, CDR2 LQKENI. Deletions cut 6 bases from V and 10 bases from J, with 18 bases between. The CDR3 contains 13 residues.

This clonotype was picked up a small number of times. The chain has TRBV6-2 or TRBV6-3 and TRBJ2-2; 8 nucleotides agree with TRBD1. From germline, CDR1 is MNHEY and CDR2 SVGEGT. Trimming at V came to 3 bases and at J to 6 bases, leaving 6 bases not matched to a gene. The CDR3 covers 15 residues. The CDR3 sequence: CASSYSQGAAGELFF. The CDR3 DNA follows: TGTGCCAGCAGTTATTCGCAGGGGGCAGCCGGGGAGCTGTTTTTT.

This clonotype was recorded a few times. At one end, the junction sequence differs from germline, possibly due to a read error. This sequence joins TRBV7-3 and TRBJ2-7; D possibly corresponds to TRBD2 (6 bases). The CDR3 totals 12 residues. Germline V gives CDR1 SGHTA, CDR2 FQGTGA. This CDR3 is CASSLRDSQIFF. The CDR3 coding sequence is TGTGCCAGCAGCTTACGGGACTCCCAAATTTTCTTC.

The genes are TRBV12-3 or TRBV12-4 and TRBJ2-5; the match to TRBD2 covers 13 bases. The CDR3 loop spans 15 amino acids. J lost 7 bases, V lost 6 bases, and 8 bases had no gene match. The chain's CDR3 is CASRPLAGGPGTQYF. CDR3 DNA: TGTGCCAGCAGGCCACTAGCGGGGGGGCCGGGGACCCAGTACTTC.

DNA for the CDR3: TGTGCCAGCAGTTCCCACCCCCTAGCGGGCGCCTACAATGAGCAGTTCTTC. This encodes CASSSHPLAGAYNEQFF. The V call is TRBV12-3 or TRBV12-4, the J call TRBJ2-1; 8 bases map to TRBD2. This CDR3 is 17 amino acids long. V shed 4 bases and J 2 bases; nucleotides not matched to a gene: 10.

This chain joins TRBV27 and TRBJ1-4, with 9 bases fitting TRBD1. CDR3 size: 14 residues. CDR1 and CDR2 from the germline V gene are MNHEY and SMNVEV (reference sequence). V was clipped by 4 bases and J by 9 bases; unmatched bases: 6. CDR3 region: CASSSWTGVKKLFF. The CDR3 DNA reads TGTGCCAGCAGTTCGTGGACAGGGGTTAAAAAACTGTTTTTT. Filled out from reference TRBV27 and TRBJ1-4, the complete variable domain reads EAQVTQNPRYLITVTGKKLTVTCSQNMNHEYMSWYRQDPGLGLRQIYYSMNVEVTDKGDVPEGYKVSRKEKRNFPLILESPSPNQTSLYFCASSSWTGVKKLFFGSGTQLSVL.

This chain uses TRBV6-6 with TRBJ2-7; possibly TRBD2 for D (5 bases). The germline gives CDR1 MNHNY, CDR2 SVGAGI (reference sequence). The CDR3 extends over 13 amino acids. Deletions cut 6 bases from V and 3 bases from J, with 12 bases between. The CDR3 nucleotides are TGTGCCAGCAGCGGCGGACTGAACTACGAGCAGTACTTC. Its protein product is CASSGGLNYEQYF.

V and J are TRBV7-9 and TRBJ1-1; possible D gene TRBD1, 6 bases. The CDR3 length is 15 residues. V dropped 5 bases and J dropped 5 bases, with 18 bases sitting between them. Per the germline V gene, CDR1 is SEHNR and CDR2 is FQNEAQ (reference sequence). The CDR3 DNA reads TGTGCCAGCAGCCAGACACAGGGACTCCGGACTGAAGCTTTCTTT. This sequence encodes CASSQTQGLRTEAFF.

This clonotype was recorded a few times. CDR3: CASGEYRTVGNTIYF. The CDR3 nucleotides are TGTGCCAGCGGCGAATACCGGACAGTTGGAAACACCATATATTTT. The V and J genes are TRBV7-8 and TRBJ1-3; TRBD1 might be the D (6 bases). Germline-derived CDR1 and CDR2 are SGHVS and FQNEAQ. The CDR3 length is 15 residues. Between the trimmed V and J ends, which lost 8 bases and 3 bases, there was a span of 17 bases.

This chain links TRBV6-2 or TRBV6-3 with TRBJ2-7, with 8 bases matching TRBD1. Germline V lookup: CDR1 MNHEY, CDR2 SVGEGT. V lost 2 bases to trimming and J lost 4 bases; unmatched junction nucleotides: 13. This CDR3 contains 17 residues. The CDR3 nucleotides are TGTGCCAGCAGTTACGGGACAGGAACAACGTATAGATACGAGCAGTACTTC. Protein sequence: CASSYGTGTTYRYEQYF.

In its sample, this clonotype was seen a few times. The CDR3 DNA reads TGTGCCAGTAGTAAAGACAGGGGTAATGAGCAGTTCTTC. It yields the protein CASSKDRGNEQFF. The V call is TRBV19, the J call TRBJ2-1, with TRBD1 identical over 8 bases. V lost 4 bases and J lost 7; bases outside the gene matches: 3. The germline V gene encodes CDR1 LNHDA and CDR2 SQIVND (reference sequence). This CDR3 contains 13 residues.

The chain combines TRBV7-3 with TRBJ1-6; D is ambiguous. Looked up from germline, CDR1 is SGHTA and CDR2 is FQGTGA. CDR3 length: 13 residues. The V end lost 8 bases, the J end lost 5 bases, and 10 bases lay between the germline ends. The CDR3 DNA reads TGTGCCAGCCCGCAGTTGAATAATTCACCCCTCCACTTT. This sequence encodes CASPQLNNSPLHF.

This clonotype was picked up a small number of times. This sequence joins TRBV18 and TRBJ1-1; the match to TRBD1 covers 10 bases. The CDR3 covers 12 residues. The germline V gene has CDR1 KGHSH and CDR2 LQKENI. The J segment lost 11 bases and the V segment lost 2 bases, leaving 2 bases of the junction unmatched. The CDR3 reads CASSPSGQGAFF. CDR3 sequence (DNA): TGTGCCAGCTCACCATCGGGACAGGGGGCTTTCTTT. Full variable domain (missing parts from reference TRBV18 and TRBJ1-1): NAGVMQNPRHLVRRRGQEARLRCSPMKGHSHVYWYRQLPEEGLKFMVYLQKENIIDESGMPKERFSAEFPKEGPSILRIQQVVRGDSAAYFCASSPSGQGAFFGQGTRLTVV.

V usage is TRBV5-4 and J usage is TRBJ2-7; tentative D call: TRBD1 (6 bases). V was cut by 0 bases and J by 3 bases, with 10 bases left in between. The CDR3 sequence is 14 residues long. Looked up from germline, CDR1 is SGHNT and CDR2 is YYREEE (reference sequence). The CDR3 spells CASSLANRVYEQYF. The DNA for the CDR3 is TGTGCCAGCAGCTTGGCCAACAGGGTCTACGAGCAGTACTTC.

This clonotype was seen a handful of times. The chain employs TRBV20-1 and TRBJ2-1; unclear D gene. Trimming took 0 bases from V and 9 from J, leaving 15 bases between them. The CDR3 covers 14 residues. From germline, CDR1 is DFQATT and CDR2 SNEGSKA (reference sequence). DNA for the CDR3: TGCAGTGCTAGAGACAGGCGAGTGTCTGGTGAGCAGTTCTTC. Amino acid sequence: CSARDRRVSGEQFF.